These 5 T cell receptor beta chains originate from one sample sequenced in a study of T cell repertoires in cytomegalovirus infection. TCRdb used MiXCR to reprocess the reads, holding one entry per CDR3 protein. Of about 770,000 distinct CDR3 sequences listed, roughly 28% are singletons. These receptors have no identified antigens. Source: cultured CD8+ T cells from PBMCs, taken from culture after CMV antigen stimulation. The source of these receptors is a human donor in good health (CMV status not recorded). Some clones in this sample may be carry-over from other donors' samples.

The chain couples TRBV12-3 or TRBV12-4 to TRBJ1-2; tentatively, D is TRBD1 (5 bases). Trimming left V 4 bases short and J 5 bases short, with 17 bases between. The CDR3 is made up of 15 amino acids. The CDR3 bases are TGTGCCAGCAGTTGGGGCAGACTAAGCATTTATGGCTACACCTTC. Amino acids: CASSWGRLSIYGYTF.

This clonotype was seen a handful of times. The chain uses TRBV10-2 and TRBJ1-1, with TRBD1 as a possible D gene (6 bases). V dropped 4 bases and J dropped 3 bases, with 18 bases sitting between them. The CDR3 has 16 residues. CDR1 is WSHSY, CDR2 SAAADI, per germline. The CDR3 reads CASSAFKGGRDTEAFF. CDR3 DNA sequence: TGCGCCAGCAGTGCCTTCAAAGGGGGGAGGGACACTGAAGCTTTCTTT.

V gene TRBV10-3 combines with J gene TRBJ2-5; D may match TRBD1 or TRBD2 (6 bases each). The CDR3 is made up of 14 amino acids. CDR1 and CDR2 from the germline V gene are ENHRY and SYGVKD. Between the trimmed V and J ends, which lost 6 bases and 1 base, there was a span of 12 bases. The CDR3 nucleotides read TGTGCCATCAGCCCAAAGGGGGGCCAAGAGACCCAGTACTTC. Residues: CAISPKGGQETQYF.

In its sample, this clonotype was seen a few times. The chain carries TRBV27 and TRBJ2-3; TRBD2 aligns across 10 bases. Germline V gene data show CDR1 as MNHEY and CDR2 as SMNVEV (reference sequence). V trimming: 5 bases; J trimming: 5 bases; junction bases outside the gene matches: 7. The CDR3 runs to 15 residues. The CDR3: CASSIKRGGLDTQYF. The CDR3 DNA sequence: TGTGCCAGCAGTATAAAGCGGGGGGGCCTAGATACGCAGTATTTT.

The rearrangement links TRBV11-2 to TRBJ2-1; the D call may be TRBD1 or TRBD2 (6 bases each). This CDR3 region has 19 residues. Deletions cut 5 bases from V and 1 base from J, with 24 bases between. Germline V gene lookup returns CDR1 SGHAT and CDR2 FQNNGV. In DNA, the CDR3 is TGTGCCAGCAGCGCCGACGATTACAGGGAGGTTGGGTCCTACAATGAGCAGTTCTTC. Its protein is CASSADDYREVGSYNEQFF. The full variable domain, with the rest looked up from reference TRBV11-2 and TRBJ2-1, is EAGVAQSPRYKIIEKRQSVAFWCNPISGHATLYWYQQILGQGPKLLIQFQNNGVVDDSQLPKDRFSAERLKGVDSTLKIQPAKLEDSAVYLCASSADDYREVGSYNEQFFGPGTRLTVL.